The clone carrying this T cell receptor beta chain came up a few times. The germline V and J ends were trimmed by 5 bases and 2 bases, with 7 bases remaining between them. Per germline, CDR1 SGHNT and CDR2 YYREEE (reference sequence). This CDR3 contains 12 residues. Seattle cases were enrolled at active infection and followed longitudinally. This record comes from a study of blood T cell repertoires in COVID-19. Study context: Donors in the United States, Italy and Spain gave samples during acute or convalescent COVID-19.

Original analysis: The assay estimated nucleated cells by amplifying reference gene primers. This table comes from immunoSEQ multiplex PCR, and its TCRdb copy is limited to in-frame clones, with some not included. Clonal size and the V and J genes are those of that table, whereas D and trimming came from the DNA. The sample contains 200,000 to 300,000 clones, roughly 80% of which appear only once. Sequencing was carried out using peripheral blood. The rearrangement links TRBV5-4 to TRBJ1-1; D is uncertain. This TCR derives from a woman aged 80 or over with COVID-19, enrolled during active disease. CDR3 nucleotide sequence: TGTGCCAGCAGAGGAGGTAACACTGAAGCTTTCTTT. It codes for CASRGGNTEAFF.